Given below is one TCR beta chain in context. This sample is drawn from a study of blood T cell repertoires in COVID-19. Study-level information: PBMCs, B-cell-depleted T cells, or T cells provided the cDNA or gDNA that made up the material.

V trimming: 6 bases; J trimming: 10 bases; junction bases outside the gene matches: 9. The CDR3 loop spans 12 amino acids. Germline-derived CDR1 and CDR2 are SGHRS and YFSETQ. Measured with immunoSEQ multiplex PCR; TCRdb has only the in-frame clones, and not every one. The data show approximately 220,000 clones, 65% to 85% seen once. This chain joins TRBV5-1 and TRBJ2-7; TRBD1 agrees at 8 bases. This TCR came from a woman aged 50 to 65 with acute or convalescent COVID-19. What was sequenced was peripheral blood. For the CDR3, the DNA is TGCGCCAGCACTTTAACAGGGGGAAATCAGTACTTC. Protein product: CASTLTGGNQYF.